This T cell receptor beta chain was recovered during a study of CD8+ T cells in alopecia areata. Findings and limits, study-wide: An increase in clonality over normal scalp was evident in lesional scalp, especially alopecia totalis/universalis.

On this clone itself: Its target is unknown.

This CDR3 has 15 residues. Per the germline V gene, CDR1 is SGHNT and CDR2 is YYREEE (reference sequence). Trimming shortened V by 5 bases and J by 4 bases, and 16 bases separated the two germline ends. Extracted RNA was reverse transcribed, and the resulting cDNA served as sequencing template. Profiled with immunoSEQ multiplex PCR; TCRdb holds only in-frame clones, not every one. This sample has 90,000 to 150,000 clones, with 55% to 65% found just once. The clonotype comes from a human donor in good health. This chain uses TRBV5-4 with TRBJ2-1, with D tentatively TRBD2 (6 bases). Sequenced input: CD4+ T cells sorted from blood. CDR3: CASRLMAGRYNEQFF. The CDR3 region has the DNA TGTGCCAGCAGGCTGATGGCAGGGAGGTACAATGAGCAGTTCTTC. Looking up the rest from reference TRBV5-4 and TRBJ2-1 gives the full variable domain: ETGVTQSPTHLIKTRGQQVTLRCSSQSGHNTVSWYQQALGQGPQFIFQYYREEENGRGNFPPRFSGLQFPNYSSELNVNALELDDSALYLCASRLMAGRYNEQFFGPGTRLTVL.